This T cell receptor (beta chain) emerged from a study of post-analysis software for immune sequencing data (dated by TCRdb to between 2014 and 2016). Study-wide context: Disease courses on record covered relapsing-remitting, secondary progressive and progressive-relapsing multiple sclerosis, though some patients had no subtype annotation. The multiple sclerosis patient repertoires were compared with ten to eleven previously published healthy control repertoires from donors aged 6 to 25 years. A subset of samples was prepared in parallel using single-end sample barcoding, then pooled and co-amplified after Illumina adapter ligation. Points the paper makes about the study in general: Significantly higher frequencies in patients than in controls were found for a handful of TRBV segments, including TRBV5-6, TRBV5-1 and TRBV20-1. The control group was slightly older than the multiple sclerosis patient group. Normalized Chao1 diversity was significantly lower in multiple sclerosis patients than controls, suggesting substantial peripheral T-cell clonal expansion. Direct clustering with F measure revealed strong co-clustering of samples prepared in the same batch, which led to a batch-effect correction.

To demonstrate the VDJtools post-analysis software, the study profiled TCR beta repertoires from the peripheral blood of about a dozen young patients with multiple sclerosis. The patients with multiple sclerosis were children and adolescents between roughly 6 and 15 years of age. This clonotype was observed at least ten times. Its binding antigen is unknown. No qualities accompany the bases; no much larger clone lies one base away. Preparation of the library involved PCR. Sequencing was performed on an Illumina HiSeq 2500. To reduce PCR and sequencing biases, unique molecular identifiers were incorporated into the TCR beta cDNA libraries. Roughly 500,000 cDNA molecules were obtained for every 1 to 10 million input T cells, so each molecule roughly corresponded to one T cell. The patient libraries were prepared and sequenced using the same protocol as the earlier healthy control dataset. Samples belonging to the same batch were prepared together, multiplexed and sequenced on a shared HiSeq lane. Under the source paper's analysis protocol: Raw barcoded reads were processed with MIGEC, and single-read molecular identifier groups were discarded before consensus assembly and CDR3 extraction. Clonotype tables were post-analysed with VDJtools, normalizing diversity by down-sampling all datasets to the smallest sample size. In repertoire overlap clustering, CDR3 amino acid sequences, but not nucleotide sequences, were matched to correct batch-related cross-sample contamination. TCRdb reanalyzed the raw reads on its own, using fastp at Q25 for trimming and MiXCR for clone calling, and kept in-frame beta chains. Identical CDR3 proteins give one entry, which carries the most common genes and DNA. The V and J calls were determined by TCRdb, not by the authors. The sample includes fewer than 550,000 distinct CDR3 sequences, with 34% observed a single time. The ten most abundant clones make up 4.5% to 7.5% of the sample.

V gives up 7 bases and J gives up 2 bases, and the segment between their germline ends measures 16 bases. Reading from cysteine to phenylalanine, the CDR3 counts 15 amino acids. Just CDR3 DNA is preserved here, 45 bases in frame from base 1. CDR1 and CDR2, per the germline V gene, are SGHTA and FQGNSA. In this chain, TRBV7-2 is recombined with TRBJ2-3; tentative D gene TRBD2, with 6 bases matching. Sequencing input: blood. The clonotype was recovered from a girl younger than 18 with multiple sclerosis. The bases are TGTGCCAGCACCGCCGGACTAACCTCCACAGATACGCAGTATTTT. Its product reads: CASTAGLTSTDTQYF.